Following are 10 T cell receptor beta chains from one sample sequenced in a study of OX40 agonist ivuxolimab in advanced cancers. Sequencing used immunoSEQ multiplex PCR; TCRdb keeps in-frame clones, though not all of them. The sample yields about 74,000 clones, roughly 84% seen once. Source: CD4+ or CD8+ T cells sorted from blood, taken in a trial of the OX40 agonist ivuxolimab. The receptors come from an adult with an advanced solid tumor such as melanoma, head and neck, liver or kidney cancer.

The CDR3 DNA is TGCGCCAGCAGCCCGAGGGGAGGGGACTCACCCCTCCACTTT. It codes for CASSPRGGDSPLHF. This chain joins TRBV5-1 and TRBJ1-6, with a tentative D call TRBD1 (5 bases). Germline V lookup: CDR1 SGHRS, CDR2 YFSETQ. The length of the CDR3 is 14 residues. The V end was cut by 4 bases, the J end by 10 bases, with 15 bases between. Full variable domain (missing parts from reference TRBV5-1 and TRBJ1-6): KAGVTQTPRYLIKTRGQQVTLSCSPISGHRSVSWYQQTPGQGLQFLFEYFSETQRNKGNFPGRFSGRQFSNSRSEMNVSTLELGDSALYLCASSPRGGDSPLHFGNGTRLTVT.

This CDR3 reads CASSPLPRTEAFF. CDR3 bases: TGTGCCAGCAGCCCCTTACCCCGAACTGAAGCTTTCTTT. The rearrangement joins TRBV5-6 to TRBJ1-1; no clear D gene. CDR1 is SGHDT and CDR2 is YYEEEE in the germline V gene. V lost 4 bases and J lost 5, with 12 bases in between. The CDR3 contains 13 residues.

The genes are TRBV5-6 and TRBJ1-1, with D maybe TRBD1 (6 bases). The CDR3 is 17 amino acids. The V gene's germline CDR1 is SGHDT and CDR2 YYEEEE. Between the trimmed V and J ends, which lost 0 bases and 5 bases, there was a span of 20 bases. The DNA for the CDR3 is TGTGCCAGCAGCTTGGAGGGCAGGGGTTCCTGGAGAACTGAAGCTTTCTTT. It encodes CASSLEGRGSWRTEAFF.

The chain joins TRBV19 to TRBJ1-5; TRBD1 is a possible D gene (5 bases). The V and J ends lost 3 bases and 4 bases respectively, with 10 bases between them. CDR3 length equals 14 residues. Germline CDR1 reads LNHDA; CDR2 reads SQIVND (reference sequence). The CDR3 is CASSIRGGNQPQHF. The DNA for the CDR3 is TGTGCCAGTAGTATTCGGGGGGGGAATCAGCCCCAGCATTTT.

This sequence joins TRBV7-3 and TRBJ2-1; D may be TRBD1 (5 bases). The CDR3 covers 14 residues. CDR1 is SGHTA and CDR2 is FQGTGA in the germline V gene. V lost 5 bases, J lost 0 bases, and 8 bases lay in between. The CDR3 sequence: CASSLGHSYNEQFF. For the CDR3, the DNA is TGTGCCAGCAGCCTTGGACACTCCTACAATGAGCAGTTCTTC. Drawing the rest from reference TRBV7-3 and TRBJ2-1, the complete variable domain is GAGVSQTPSNKVTEKGKYVELRCDPISGHTALYWYRQSLGQGPEFLIYFQGTGAADDSGLPNDRFFAVRPEGSVSTLKIQRTERGDSAVYLCASSLGHSYNEQFFGPGTRLTVL.

The rearrangement joins TRBV7-9 to TRBJ1-1; TRBD1 matches 9 bases. The CDR3 sequence is 17 residues long. The V gene's germline CDR1 is SEHNR and CDR2 FQNEAQ (reference sequence). V gave up 5 bases and J gave up 5 bases; unmatched junction bases: 15. The CDR3 DNA follows: TGTGCCAGCAGCCAAAGGGGGCGGGGGACAGGGCGTACTGAAGCTTTCTTT. Its translation is CASSQRGRGTGRTEAFF. Supplemented by reference TRBV7-9 and TRBJ1-1, the full variable domain reads DTGVSQNPRHKITKRGQNVTFRCDPISEHNRLYWYRQTLGQGPEFLTYFQNEAQLEKSRLLSDRFSAERPKGSFSTLEIQRTEQGDSAMYLCASSQRGRGTGRTEAFFGQGTRLTVV.

In this sample, this clone turned up once. This rearrangement joins TRBV7-2 to TRBJ2-1; D is ambiguous. Looked up from germline, CDR1 is SGHTA and CDR2 is FQGNSA. V lost 2 bases and J 0 bases, leaving 11 bases between the germline ends. The CDR3 covers 16 residues. The CDR3 sequence: CASSLWQLSSYNEQFF. CDR3 bases: TGTGCCAGCAGCTTATGGCAGTTGAGCTCCTACAATGAGCAGTTCTTC.

This clone was picked up one time. This rearrangement joins TRBV7-2 to TRBJ2-7; D is possibly TRBD2 (6 bases). The CDR3 runs to 13 residues. Trimming took 5 bases from V and 2 from J, leaving 10 bases between them. Germline lookup yields CDR1 SGHTA and CDR2 FQGNSA. CDR3 in amino acids: CASSPGAPYEQYF. In DNA, the CDR3 is TGTGCCAGCAGCCCGGGAGCCCCCTACGAGCAGTACTTC.

V is TRBV5-1 and J is TRBJ2-7, with 10 bases fitting TRBD2. This CDR3 has 17 residues. J was trimmed by 3 bases and V by 0 bases; bases with no gene match: 9. The germline V gene has CDR1 SGHRS and CDR2 YFSETQ. The CDR3 sequence is CASSLALAGDLDYEQYF. DNA for the CDR3: TGCGCCAGCAGCTTGGCCCTAGCGGGAGATTTGGACTACGAGCAGTACTTC.

This sequence joins TRBV5-8 and TRBJ2-1, with 12 bases fitting TRBD1. V lost 3 bases and J lost 7; bases outside the gene matches: 8. The CDR3 runs to 16 residues. Germline CDR1 SGHTS, CDR2 YDEGEE. The CDR3 bases are TGTGCCAGCAGCTGGAGGGGACAGGGGGCGTGGAATGAGCAGTTCTTC. It encodes CASSWRGQGAWNEQFF.